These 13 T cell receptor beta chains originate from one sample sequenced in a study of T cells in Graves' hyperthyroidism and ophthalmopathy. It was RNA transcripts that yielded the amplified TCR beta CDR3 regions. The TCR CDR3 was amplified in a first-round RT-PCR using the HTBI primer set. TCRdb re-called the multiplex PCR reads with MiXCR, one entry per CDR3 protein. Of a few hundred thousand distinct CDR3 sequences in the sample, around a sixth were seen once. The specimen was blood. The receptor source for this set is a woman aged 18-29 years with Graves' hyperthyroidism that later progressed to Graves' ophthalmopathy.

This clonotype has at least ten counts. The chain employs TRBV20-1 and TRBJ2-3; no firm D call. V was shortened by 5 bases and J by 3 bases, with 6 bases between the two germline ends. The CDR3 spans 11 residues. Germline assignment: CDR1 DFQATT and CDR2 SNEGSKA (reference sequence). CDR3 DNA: TGCAGTGCTGCCGCGACAGATACGCAGTATTTT. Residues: CSAAATDTQYF.

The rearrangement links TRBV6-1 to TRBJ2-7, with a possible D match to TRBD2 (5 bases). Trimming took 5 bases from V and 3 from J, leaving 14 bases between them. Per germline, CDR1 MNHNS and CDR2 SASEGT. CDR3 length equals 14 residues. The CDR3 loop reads CASSYGGPSYEQYF. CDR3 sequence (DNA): TGTGCCAGCAGTTATGGCGGGCCGAGCTACGAGCAGTACTTC.

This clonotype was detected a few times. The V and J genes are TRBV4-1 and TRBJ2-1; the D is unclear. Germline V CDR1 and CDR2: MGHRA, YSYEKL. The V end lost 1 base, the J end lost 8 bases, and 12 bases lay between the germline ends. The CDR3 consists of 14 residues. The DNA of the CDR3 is TGCGCCAGCAGCCAAGCCATAGGCGAGGATGAGCAGTTCTTC. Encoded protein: CASSQAIGEDEQFF.

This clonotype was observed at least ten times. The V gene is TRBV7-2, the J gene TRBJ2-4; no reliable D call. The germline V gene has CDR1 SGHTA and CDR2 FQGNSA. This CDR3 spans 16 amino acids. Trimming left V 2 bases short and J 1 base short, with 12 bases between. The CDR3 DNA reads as TGTGCCAGCAGCTTAACCGCTGTCGTGGCCAAAAACATTCAGTACTTC. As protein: CASSLTAVVAKNIQYF.

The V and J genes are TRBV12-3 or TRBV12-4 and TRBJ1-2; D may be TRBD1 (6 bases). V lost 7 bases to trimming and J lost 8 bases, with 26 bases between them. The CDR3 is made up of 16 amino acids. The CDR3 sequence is CASIMRTDIYLRGYTF. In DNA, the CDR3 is TGTGCCAGCATCATGAGGACAGATATCTACCTCAGGGGCTACACCTTC.

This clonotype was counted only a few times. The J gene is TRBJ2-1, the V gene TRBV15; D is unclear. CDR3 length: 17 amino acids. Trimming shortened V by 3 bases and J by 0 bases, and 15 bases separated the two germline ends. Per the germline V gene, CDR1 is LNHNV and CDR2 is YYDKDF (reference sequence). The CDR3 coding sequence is TGTGCCACCAGCAGGCTGAGGACCTTCTTCTCCTACAATGAGCAGTTCTTC. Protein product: CATSRLRTFFSYNEQFF.

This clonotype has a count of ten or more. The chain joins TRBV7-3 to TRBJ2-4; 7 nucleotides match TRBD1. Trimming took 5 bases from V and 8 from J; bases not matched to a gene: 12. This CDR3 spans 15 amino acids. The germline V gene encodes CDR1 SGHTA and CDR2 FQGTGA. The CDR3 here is CASSDIEGGDDIQYF. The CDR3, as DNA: TGTGCCAGCAGCGACATTGAAGGGGGCGACGACATTCAGTACTTC.

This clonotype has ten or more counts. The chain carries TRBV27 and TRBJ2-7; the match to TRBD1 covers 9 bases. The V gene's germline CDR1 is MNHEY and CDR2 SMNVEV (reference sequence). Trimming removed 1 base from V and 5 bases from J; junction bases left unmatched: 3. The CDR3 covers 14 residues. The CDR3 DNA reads TGTGCCAGCAGTTTATACAGGGGGCCCAACGAGCAGTACTTC. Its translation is CASSLYRGPNEQYF.

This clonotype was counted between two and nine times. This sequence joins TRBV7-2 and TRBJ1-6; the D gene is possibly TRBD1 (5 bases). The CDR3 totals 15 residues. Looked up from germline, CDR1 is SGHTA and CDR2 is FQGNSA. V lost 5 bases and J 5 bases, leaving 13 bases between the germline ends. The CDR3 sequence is CASSPVGDHNSPLHF. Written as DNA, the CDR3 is TGTGCCAGCAGCCCTGTGGGGGACCATAATTCACCCCTCCACTTT. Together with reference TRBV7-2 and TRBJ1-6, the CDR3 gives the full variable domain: GAGVSQSPSNKVTEKGKDVELRCDPISGHTALYWYRQSLGQGLEFLIYFQGNSAPDKSGLPSDRFSAERTGGSVSTLTIQRTQQEDSAVYLCASSPVGDHNSPLHFGNGTRLTVT.

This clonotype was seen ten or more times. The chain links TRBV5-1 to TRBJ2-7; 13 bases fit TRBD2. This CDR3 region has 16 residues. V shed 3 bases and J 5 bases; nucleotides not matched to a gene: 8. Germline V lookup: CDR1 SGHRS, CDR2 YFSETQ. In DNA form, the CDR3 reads TGCGCCAGCAGCTCCCGGACTAGCGGGAGTAAGAACGAGCAGTACTTC. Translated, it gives CASSSRTSGSKNEQYF.

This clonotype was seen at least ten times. The CDR3 here is CATSGDGQARWGTQYF. CDR3 DNA: TGTGCCACCAGCGGTGACGGACAGGCCCGATGGGGGACCCAGTACTTC. The chain couples TRBV15 to TRBJ2-5; 7 bases agree with TRBD1. The CDR3 spans 16 residues. The V gene's germline CDR1 is LNHNV and CDR2 YYDKDF (reference sequence). V shed 5 bases, J shed 7 bases, and the junction held 16 bases outside the gene matches.

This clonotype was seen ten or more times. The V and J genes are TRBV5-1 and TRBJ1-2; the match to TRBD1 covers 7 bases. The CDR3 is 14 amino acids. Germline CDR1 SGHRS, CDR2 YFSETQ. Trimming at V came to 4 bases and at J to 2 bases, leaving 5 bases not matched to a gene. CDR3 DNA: TGCGCCAGCAGCCTACAGGGGCCAAACTATGGCTACACCTTC. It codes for CASSLQGPNYGYTF.

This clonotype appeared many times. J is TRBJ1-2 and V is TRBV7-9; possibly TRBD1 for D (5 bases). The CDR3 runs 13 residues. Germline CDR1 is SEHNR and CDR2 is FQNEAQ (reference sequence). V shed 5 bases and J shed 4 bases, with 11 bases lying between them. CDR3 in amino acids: CASSPDRVYGYTF. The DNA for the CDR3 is TGTGCCAGCAGCCCAGACAGAGTCTATGGCTACACCTTC.